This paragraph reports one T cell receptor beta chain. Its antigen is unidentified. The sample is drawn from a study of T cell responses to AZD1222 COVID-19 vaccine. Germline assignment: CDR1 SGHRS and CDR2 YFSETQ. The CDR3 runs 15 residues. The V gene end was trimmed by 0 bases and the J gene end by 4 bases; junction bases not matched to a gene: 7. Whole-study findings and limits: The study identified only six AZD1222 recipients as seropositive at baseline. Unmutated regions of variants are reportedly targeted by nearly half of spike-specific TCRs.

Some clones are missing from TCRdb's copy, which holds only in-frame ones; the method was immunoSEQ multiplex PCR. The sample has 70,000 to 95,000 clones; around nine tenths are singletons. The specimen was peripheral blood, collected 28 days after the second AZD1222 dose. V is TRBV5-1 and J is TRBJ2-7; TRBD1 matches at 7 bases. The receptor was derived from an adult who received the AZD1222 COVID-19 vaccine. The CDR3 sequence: CASSLVGMTGYEQYF. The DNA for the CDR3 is TGCGCCAGCAGCTTGGTGGGAATGACAGGGTACGAGCAGTACTTC.